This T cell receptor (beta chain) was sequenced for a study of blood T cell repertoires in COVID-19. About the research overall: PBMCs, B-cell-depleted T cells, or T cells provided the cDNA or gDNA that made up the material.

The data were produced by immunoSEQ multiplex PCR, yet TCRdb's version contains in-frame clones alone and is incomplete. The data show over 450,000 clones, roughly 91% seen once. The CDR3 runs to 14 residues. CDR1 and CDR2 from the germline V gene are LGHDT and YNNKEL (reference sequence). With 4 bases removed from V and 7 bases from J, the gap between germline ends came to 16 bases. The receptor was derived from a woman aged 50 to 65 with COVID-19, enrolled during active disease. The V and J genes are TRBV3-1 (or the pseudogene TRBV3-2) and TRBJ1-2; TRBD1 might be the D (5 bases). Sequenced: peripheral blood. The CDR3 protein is CASSPPSGLPGYTF. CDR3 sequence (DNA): TGTGCCAGCAGCCCCCCTTCAGGGCTCCCTGGCTACACCTTC.